This TCR beta chain was recorded in a study of graft-versus-host responses after intestinal transplantation. Study in general: Those transplanted obtained multivisceral, liver-intestinal, or isolated intestinal grafts. Among the recipients, all got anti-thymocyte globulin induction and then tacrolimus and steroids for approximately 3 years. General observations from the study: Recipient marrow harbored GvH clones, some of which surfaced first in ileum or blood.

The protocol was immunoSEQ multiplex PCR, while the TCRdb copy is restricted to in-frame clones and leaves out a portion. The profile shows about 35,000 clones, nearly 95% of them singletons. CDR3 length equals 11 residues. The germline CDR1 and CDR2 sequences are MNHEY and SVGAGI. With V trimmed by 6 bases and J by 9 bases, 2 bases remained unmatched. This clone is a singleton in its sample. What it binds is unknown. This chain connects TRBV6-5 to TRBJ2-1; TRBD1 matches 7 bases. This clonotype was obtained from a human donor who was the organ donor for an intestinal transplant. This sample comprised unstimulated CD8+ T cells sorted from spleen or lymph node cells, obtained before transplant. The CDR3 region is CASRTGAEQFF. The CDR3 region has the DNA TGTGCCAGCAGAACAGGGGCTGAGCAGTTCTTC.